A single sample is the source of the 26 T cell receptor beta chains below, sequenced in a study of cytomegalovirus exposure and HLA in healthy donors. PCR involved 60 Vbeta and 13 Jbeta primers. The table came from immunoSEQ multiplex PCR; TCRdb's copy has only in-frame clones and leaves some out. The sample has approximately 100,000 clones, roughly 79% seen once; the top ten hold 1.5% to 2%. Input material: PBMCs. The receptors here all came from a woman in her 40s in good health and CMV-seronegative.

This chain connects TRBV10-2 to TRBJ2-1; 10 bases agree with TRBD1. There are 14 residues in the CDR3. After removal of 7 bases from V and 7 bases from J, the junction contained 7 bases not matched to a gene. Germline CDR1 is WSHSY and CDR2 is SAAADI. The CDR3 here is CASKADRGKNEQFF. Written as DNA, the CDR3 is TGCGCCAGCAAGGCGGACAGGGGGAAGAATGAGCAGTTCTTC.

CDR3 coding DNA: TGTGCCAGCAGCGCTTCAGGGTGGGGCACAGATACGCAGTATTTT. Translating it yields CASSASGWGTDTQYF. The rearrangement uses TRBV9 and TRBJ2-3; D may be TRBD1 (5 bases). This CDR3 is built from 15 residues. Trimming stripped 3 bases from V and 1 base from J, with 12 bases between. Per germline, CDR1 SGDLS and CDR2 YYNGEE.

This rearrangement joins TRBV4-1 to TRBJ1-1, with unresolved D. The CDR3 totals 13 residues. V was clipped by 6 bases and J by 2 bases, with 10 bases between them. Germline CDR1 is MGHRA and CDR2 is YSYEKL. CDR3 bases: TGCGCCAGCAGAAGTGAGGGTAACACTGAAGCTTTCTTT. It specifies CASRSEGNTEAFF.

The V gene is TRBV28, the J gene TRBJ1-2; TRBD1 agrees at 8 bases. This CDR3 is built from 13 residues. The ends lost 7 bases at V and 8 bases at J; junction bases unmatched: 9. The germline CDR1 and CDR2 sequences are MDHEN and SYDVKM. CDR3 DNA sequence: TGTGCCAGCAATCCTTACAGGGGGACGGGCTACACCTTC. Translated, it gives CASNPYRGTGYTF.

The chain couples TRBV2 to TRBJ2-7; D not certain. This CDR3 contains 12 residues. In germline, CDR1 is SNHLY, CDR2 FYNNEI. V was clipped by 8 bases and J by 3 bases, with 11 bases between them. The CDR3 is CASGGNRYEQYF. CDR3 bases: TGTGCCAGCGGCGGAAACCGCTACGAGCAGTACTTC.

V and J are TRBV19 and TRBJ1-5, with D possibly matching TRBD1 (6 bases). The CDR3 is 14 amino acids. V was shortened by 6 bases and J by 9 bases, with 18 bases between the two germline ends. Germline V gene sequence: CDR1 LNHDA, CDR2 SQIVND (reference sequence). For the CDR3, the DNA is TGTGCCAGTAGCCAGGACAACAGGGTCCGGCCCCAGCATTTT. This gives the protein CASSQDNRVRPQHF.

This chain uses TRBV5-1 with TRBJ1-6; 10 bases fit TRBD1. There are 16 residues in the CDR3. CDR1 SGHRS and CDR2 YFSETQ come from the germline V gene. The junction had 6 bases not matched to a gene; V was cut back by 3 bases and J by 6 bases. CDR3 sequence: CASSWGQGSGNSPLHF. The DNA of the CDR3 is TGCGCCAGCAGCTGGGGACAGGGGTCTGGTAATTCACCCCTCCACTTT.

This clone was seen only a few times. The V and J genes are TRBV5-4 and TRBJ2-5, with a weak D call TRBD2 (6 bases). The J call could be wrong; TRBJ2-7 is a better fit for the DNA end. The CDR3 length is 14 residues. CDR1 is SGHNT, CDR2 YYREEE, per germline (reference sequence). CDR3 coding DNA: TGTGCCAGCAGGACAAGCGGAGGGCCCTACGAGCAGTACTTC. This translates into CASRTSGGPYEQYF.

The V call is TRBV5-8, the J call TRBJ2-7; D perhaps matches TRBD1 (6 bases). V was pared by 1 base and J by 3 bases, with 11 bases between. Germline V gene data show CDR1 as SGHTS and CDR2 as YDEGEE. The CDR3 is 14 residues long. CDR3 sequence reads: CASSLLRTDYEQYF. The CDR3 bases are TGTGCCAGCAGCTTGTTGCGGACAGACTACGAGCAGTACTTC.

This chain links TRBV5-1 with TRBJ2-1, with 11 positions matching TRBD2. The CDR3 runs 16 residues. Germline CDR1 and CDR2: SGHRS and YFSETQ. Losses at the gene ends were 1 base for V and 9 bases for J; bases not matched to a gene: 9. CDR3 region: CASSLIGTSGTGEQFF. DNA for the CDR3: TGCGCCAGCAGCTTGATCGGGACTAGCGGTACAGGTGAGCAGTTCTTC.

V usage is TRBV28 and J usage is TRBJ2-2, with D maybe TRBD1 (6 bases). CDR1 is MDHEN, CDR2 SYDVKM, per germline. The CDR3 is made up of 15 amino acids. V was cut by 6 bases and J by 5 bases, with 16 bases left in between. For the CDR3, the DNA is TGTGCCAGCAGCCCTGGGGGCTATCGGACCGGGGAGCTGTTTTTT. Encoded protein: CASSPGGYRTGELFF.

The V call is TRBV6-5, the J call TRBJ1-5; 7 nucleotides match TRBD1. J lost 6 bases, V lost 5 bases, and 7 bases had no gene match. Per the germline V gene, CDR1 is MNHEY and CDR2 is SVGAGI. This CDR3 contains 14 residues. This CDR3 is CASSPYRGGQPQHF. In DNA form, the CDR3 reads TGTGCCAGCAGTCCCTACAGGGGAGGTCAGCCCCAGCATTTT.

The chain joins TRBV27 to TRBJ1-5, with TRBD1 as a possible D gene (6 bases). Trimming pared 3 bases from V and 2 bases from J, leaving 8 bases between. The CDR3 sequence is 14 residues long. Germline V CDR1 and CDR2: MNHEY, SMNVEV (reference sequence). The CDR3 DNA follows: TGTGCCAGCAGTTTTCACAGGGGCAATCAGCCCCAGCATTTT. Translation gives CASSFHRGNQPQHF.

This clone showed up just a few times. This chain joins TRBV28 and TRBJ2-7; 8 bases fit TRBD1. The CDR3 runs to 14 residues. Germline trimming cut 6 bases from V and 0 bases from J; bases unmatched to any gene: 4. CDR1 and CDR2 (germline): MDHEN, SYDVKM. CDR3 region: CASRRTGSSYEQYF. In DNA form, the CDR3 reads TGTGCCAGCAGGAGGACAGGGAGCTCCTACGAGCAGTACTTC. Complete variable domain (other parts from reference TRBV28 and TRBJ2-7): DVKVTQSSRYLVKRTGEKVFLECVQDMDHENMFWYRQDPGLGLRLIYFSYDVKMKEKGDIPEGYSVSREKKERFSLILESASTNQTSMYLCASRRTGSSYEQYFGPGTRLTVT.

In this sample, this clone turned up once. The CDR3 region has the DNA TGCGCCAGCAGCCACCCGGACAGGGGGACGACCCAGTACTTC. It yields the protein CASSHPDRGTTQYF. V usage is TRBV4-1 and J usage is TRBJ2-5; 10 nucleotides line up with TRBD1. Trimming removed 3 bases from V and 7 bases from J; junction bases left unmatched: 5. In germline, CDR1 is MGHRA, CDR2 YSYEKL. This CDR3 contains 14 residues.

The chain employs TRBV7-9 and TRBJ2-3; 8 positions agree with TRBD2. V was clipped by 0 bases and J by 4 bases; unmatched bases: 3. CDR1 is SEHNR, CDR2 FQNEAQ, per germline (reference sequence). This CDR3 has 15 residues. The CDR3 reads CASSLASGSADTQYF. DNA of the CDR3: TGTGCCAGCAGCTTAGCGAGCGGGAGTGCAGATACGCAGTATTTT.

The J gene is TRBJ2-2, the V gene TRBV5-4, with D perhaps matching TRBD2 (6 bases). Germline CDR1 and CDR2: SGHNT and YYREEE (reference sequence). V lost 4 bases, J lost 6 bases, and 16 bases lay in between. The CDR3 is made up of 15 amino acids. The CDR3 DNA follows: TGTGCCAGCAGCAGGGACTCCCAAGAGGCCGGGGAGCTGTTTTTT. Protein sequence: CASSRDSQEAGELFF.

This clone was detected once. This chain joins TRBV16 and TRBJ2-7; 14 bases agree with TRBD2. Germline CDR1 KGHSY, CDR2 FQNENV. The V and J ends lost 1 base and 4 bases, in that order; junction bases with no gene match: 3. The CDR3 runs 16 residues. The CDR3 DNA follows: TGTGCCAGCAGCCAATGGACTAGCGGGGGGCCTTACGAGCAGTACTTC. This gives the protein CASSQWTSGGPYEQYF.

This clone appeared once. The chain recombines TRBV4-3 with TRBJ2-7, with TRBD2 matching 12 bases. With V trimmed by 3 bases and J by 3 bases, 9 bases remained unmatched. The germline V gene encodes CDR1 LGHNA and CDR2 YSLEER. This CDR3 comprises 17 residues. The CDR3 sequence: CASSQGSEGLAGYEQYF. The DNA of the CDR3 is TGCGCCAGCAGCCAGGGTTCGGAGGGACTAGCGGGCTACGAGCAGTACTTC.

CDR3 in DNA: TGTGCCAGCTCACCCCAAACCCACAGTGTGACAGGGGGCAGGAATGAGCAGTTCTTC. Its protein is CASSPQTHSVTGGRNEQFF. The chain carries TRBV18 and TRBJ2-1; 10 positions agree with TRBD1. Germline CDR1 reads KGHSH; CDR2 reads LQKENI. The trim removed 3 bases at V and 7 bases at J, leaving 18 bases unmatched. CDR3 length: 19 amino acids.

The genes are TRBV30 and TRBJ2-7; 7 bases are shared with TRBD1. This CDR3 contains 14 residues. V gave up 0 bases and J gave up 2 bases; unmatched junction bases: 4. The germline V gene encodes CDR1 GTSNPN and CDR2 SVGIG (reference sequence). The CDR3 nucleotides read TGTGCCTGGAGTGTCGTTCAGGGGGCCTACGAGCAGTACTTC. This codes for CAWSVVQGAYEQYF.

This clone was counted only a few times. The CDR3 loop reads CSVDVQGGYEQYF. The CDR3 nucleotides read TGCAGCGTTGACGTACAGGGGGGCTACGAGCAGTACTTC. The J gene is TRBJ2-7, the V gene TRBV29-1; 8 positions match TRBD1. Germline-derived CDR1 and CDR2 are SQVTM and ANQGSEA. V lost 3 bases and J lost 3; bases outside the gene matches: 4. The CDR3 length is 13 residues.

Remarks on this clone: The junction and the germline gene differ at one end; a read error may be behind it. J is TRBJ1-2 and V is TRBV5-1; 7 bases agree with TRBD1. The CDR3 covers 16 residues. The germline CDR1 and CDR2 sequences are SGHRS and YFSETQ. DNA of the CDR3: TGCGCCAGCAGCTCCTCCGGGACAGAAGGAAACTGTGGCTACACCTTC. This sequence encodes CASSSSGTEGNCGYTF.

This clone was counted between two and nine times. The chain joins TRBV9 to TRBJ1-1; D not certain. V was clipped by 3 bases and J by 4 bases, with 13 bases between them. Germline V gene sequence: CDR1 SGDLS, CDR2 YYNGEE. CDR3 length: 14 residues. CDR3: CASSAGGWRTEAFF. DNA for the CDR3: TGTGCCAGCAGCGCAGGTGGTTGGCGCACTGAAGCTTTCTTT.

The chain couples TRBV7-9 to TRBJ2-2; possibly TRBD1 for D (5 bases). The CDR3 is made up of 14 amino acids. The germline V gene has CDR1 SEHNR and CDR2 FQNEAQ (reference sequence). V lost 5 bases and J lost 2, with 9 bases in between. In DNA form, the CDR3 reads TGTGCCAGCAGCCTGACAGTAAACACCGGGGAGCTGTTTTTT. Residues: CASSLTVNTGELFF.

CDR3 DNA: TGTGCCAGCAGTTTAAGACTAGCGGGACCCAATGAGCAGTTCTTC. This sequence encodes CASSLRLAGPNEQFF. This chain connects TRBV27 to TRBJ2-1; the match to TRBD2 covers 11 bases. V was clipped by 2 bases and J by 6 bases; unmatched bases: 3. The CDR3 loop spans 15 amino acids. Germline V gives CDR1 MNHEY, CDR2 SMNVEV (reference sequence).